Listed below are T cell receptor beta chains from one sample, sequenced in a study of cytomegalovirus exposure and HLA in healthy donors. TCRdb's table, derived via immunoSEQ multiplex PCR, lists solely in-frame clones and lacks some. The table has fewer than 150,000 clones, about 80% seen once. Material: PBMCs. The receptors originated from a man in his fifties or sixties in good health and CMV-seropositive. CDR3s include the opening cysteine and the closing phenylalanine or tryptophan. Fields, in order: CDR3 length, V gene, J gene, clone size, D gene, CDR3 protein, CDR3 DNA. The D gene is left open where the match is weak. Clone size is given for some rows only: seen once, a few or many times, or a class if the clone is expanded.

CDR3 length: 16
V gene: TRBV5-8
J gene: TRBJ2-1
clone size: few
D gene: TRBD1
CDR3 protein: CASSLHGTGENNEQFF
CDR3 DNA: TGTGCCAGCAGCTTGCATGGGACAGGGGAAAACAATGAGCAGTTCTTC

CDR3 length: 16
V gene: TRBV28
J gene: TRBJ1-5
clone size: .
D gene: .
CDR3 protein: CASSGGGTYSNQPQHF
CDR3 DNA: TGTGCCAGCAGCGGGGGGGGGACATATAGCAATCAGCCCCAGCATTTT

CDR3 length: 17
V gene: TRBV7-2
J gene: TRBJ2-3
clone size: few
D gene: TRBD2
CDR3 protein: CASSPPASGGAMYTQYF
CDR3 DNA: TGTGCCAGCAGCCCGCCGGCTAGCGGGGGGGCGATGTATACGCAGTATTTT

CDR3 length: 15
V gene: TRBV19
J gene: TRBJ2-3
clone size: .
D gene: TRBD2
CDR3 protein: CASSIASGSTDTQYF
CDR3 DNA: TGTGCCAGTAGTATTGCTAGCGGGAGCACAGATACGCAGTATTTT

CDR3 length: 14
V gene: TRBV5-1
J gene: TRBJ1-3
clone size: once
D gene: .
CDR3 protein: CASSLGGPGNTIYF
CDR3 DNA: TGCGCCAGCAGCTTGGGGGGGCCTGGAAACACCATATATTTT

CDR3 length: 16
V gene: TRBV7-8
J gene: TRBJ1-2
clone size: .
D gene: .
CDR3 protein: CASSFTRVGGGYGYTF
CDR3 DNA: TGTGCCAGCAGCTTTACACGCGTCGGGGGTGGCTATGGCTACACCTTC

CDR3 length: 15
V gene: TRBV6-5
J gene: TRBJ2-2
clone size: .
D gene: TRBD2
CDR3 protein: CASSRTSGNTGELFF
CDR3 DNA: TGTGCCAGCAGTAGGACTAGCGGTAACACCGGGGAGCTGTTTTTT

CDR3 length: 15
V gene: TRBV30
J gene: TRBJ1-4
clone size: .
D gene: TRBD1
CDR3 protein: CAWSDDRGINEKLFF
CDR3 DNA: TGTGCCTGGAGTGATGACAGGGGAATTAATGAAAAACTGTTTTTT

CDR3 length: 12
V gene: TRBV5-1
J gene: TRBJ2-7
clone size: .
D gene: TRBD2
CDR3 protein: CASSITGGVQYF
CDR3 DNA: TGCGCCAGCAGCATCACCGGGGGGGTGCAGTACTTC

CDR3 length: 15
V gene: TRBV5-1
J gene: TRBJ1-6
clone size: .
D gene: TRBD1
CDR3 protein: CASSLQGAQNSPLHF
CDR3 DNA: TGCGCCAGCAGCTTACAGGGGGCGCAGAATTCACCCCTCCACTTT

CDR3 length: 15
V gene: TRBV30
J gene: TRBJ2-5
clone size: .
D gene: TRBD2
CDR3 protein: CAWSQPGLVAETQYF
CDR3 DNA: TGTGCCTGGAGCCAACCGGGACTAGTCGCGGAGACCCAGTACTTC

CDR3 length: 13
V gene: TRBV6-6
J gene: TRBJ2-7
clone size: .
D gene: .
CDR3 protein: CASSKDSSYEQYF
CDR3 DNA: TGTGCCAGCAGTAAGGACTCCTCCTACGAGCAGTACTTC

CDR3 length: 17
V gene: TRBV19
J gene: TRBJ2-3
clone size: .
D gene: TRBD2
CDR3 protein: CASTVGTSGRGTDTQYF
CDR3 DNA: TGTGCCAGTACAGTGGGGACTAGCGGGAGAGGGACAGATACGCAGTATTTT